This section outlines one TCR beta chain sequence together with its context. Its antigen is as yet unknown. This specimen belongs to a study of shared clonotypes between healthy human individuals. In the authors' workflow: ImmunoSEQ output held junction-only sequences without quality scores, so filtering differed. Method: immunoSEQ multiplex PCR; TCRdb's copy keeps in-frame clones and lacks some. D and trimming come from the DNA, and the V and J calls and clone size come from that table. Of some 980,000 clones in the sample, 70% to 85% were seen once. Looked up from germline, CDR1 is SGHVS and CDR2 is FQNEAQ. The CDR3 extends over 16 amino acids. Trimming removed 5 bases at V and 6 bases at J, with 19 bases between. Study results and caveats: A reduction in generation probabilities was seen for non-shared clonotypes relative to those shared by all four donors.

Material for sequencing was memory CD4+ T cells sorted from blood. Subset defined: CD45RA-negative fraction. The chain links TRBV7-8 to TRBJ2-2; D is possibly TRBD1 (6 bases). The TCR comes from a man aged 18 to 30 in good health. The chain's CDR3 is CASSNDRFKASGELFF. The CDR3 DNA reads as TGTGCCAGCAGCAACGACAGGTTTAAGGCGTCCGGGGAGCTGTTTTTT.